The 22 T cell receptor beta chains below all came from one sample that was sequenced in a study of cytomegalovirus exposure and HLA in healthy donors. PCR involved 60 Vbeta and 13 Jbeta primers. TCRdb's copy holds only in-frame clones and misses some; the assay was immunoSEQ multiplex PCR. The sample records under 150,000 clones, over 70% being singletons. Sequencing was carried out using PBMCs. The receptor source for this set is a man aged 30 to 39 in good health and CMV-seronegative.

V is TRBV6-5 and J is TRBJ2-3; 13 bases fit TRBD2. The CDR3 covers 16 residues. The germline CDR1 and CDR2 sequences are MNHEY and SVGAGI. The ends lost 4 bases at V and 6 bases at J; junction bases unmatched: 7. Here the CDR3 DNA reads TGTGCCAGCAGTTCAACTAGCGGGGGGGACTTGGATACGCAGTATTTT. It is translated as CASSSTSGGDLDTQYF.

This chain connects TRBV5-1 to TRBJ2-2; no reliable D call. CDR1 and CDR2 (germline): SGHRS, YFSETQ. V lost 5 bases to trimming and J lost 0 bases, with 5 bases between them. The CDR3 has 13 residues. This chain's CDR3 is CASRAPNTGELFF. Here the CDR3 DNA reads TGCGCCAGCAGGGCACCGAACACCGGGGAGCTGTTTTTT. Using reference TRBV5-1 and TRBJ2-2 for the parts outside the CDR3, the full variable domain is KAGVTQTPRYLIKTRGQQVTLSCSPISGHRSVSWYQQTPGQGLQFLFEYFSETQRNKGNFPGRFSGRQFSNSRSEMNVSTLELGDSALYLCASRAPNTGELFFGEGSRLTVL.

This clone occurred a few times. The V call is TRBV20-1, the J call TRBJ2-3; possible D gene TRBD2, 5 bases. Germline CDR1 DFQATT, CDR2 SNEGSKA (reference sequence). V lost 6 bases and J 3 bases, leaving 7 bases between the germline ends. The CDR3 totals 11 residues. The CDR3 DNA reads as TGCAGTGCCCGAGGGACAGATACGCAGTATTTT. Its translation: CSARGTDTQYF.

This rearrangement joins TRBV6-6 to TRBJ2-7; TRBD2 aligns across 8 bases. Unmatched junction bases numbered 3, after V lost 4 bases and J lost 10 bases. Germline V gives CDR1 MNHNY, CDR2 SVGAGI (reference sequence). The CDR3 sequence is 11 residues long. CDR3 protein: CASSSGGGQYF. In nucleotides, the CDR3 is TGTGCCAGCAGTTCGGGAGGGGGACAGTACTTC.

The table lists this clone with a count of one. This chain uses TRBV27 with TRBJ2-7; maybe TRBD1 (5 bases). The V end was cut by 7 bases, the J end by 5 bases, with 18 bases between. The CDR3 length is 14 residues. Germline V gene sequence: CDR1 MNHEY, CDR2 SMNVEV (reference sequence). The CDR3 protein is CASKKGLEGDEQYF. The CDR3 nucleotides are TGTGCCAGCAAAAAGGGGCTGGAAGGGGACGAGCAGTACTTC.

This clone was counted a single time. The chain carries TRBV18 and TRBJ2-5, with D possibly TRBD1 on 5 matching bases. Germline V gene lookup returns CDR1 KGHSH and CDR2 LQKENI. The CDR3 covers 13 residues. V was shortened by 4 bases and J by 2 bases, with 8 bases between the two germline ends. CDR3 in DNA: TGTGCCAGCTCACTAGGGGCTCAAGAGACCCAGTACTTC. This translates into CASSLGAQETQYF.

The chain is built from TRBV7-9 and TRBJ1-5; D uncertain. V shed 1 base and J shed 0 bases, with 4 bases lying between them. Germline V gene data show CDR1 as SEHNR and CDR2 as FQNEAQ (reference sequence). The CDR3 is made up of 14 amino acids. CDR3 loop: CASSLDHSNQPQHF. CDR3 in DNA: TGTGCCAGCAGCTTAGATCATAGCAATCAGCCCCAGCATTTT.

J is TRBJ2-7 and V is TRBV5-1; TRBD2 might be the D (5 bases). Trimming stripped 0 bases from V and 0 bases from J, with 10 bases between. The CDR3 contains 15 residues. CDR1 is SGHRS, CDR2 YFSETQ, per germline. In DNA, the CDR3 is TGCGCCAGCAGCTTGGACGGAGGCTCCTCCTACGAGCAGTACTTC. This translates into CASSLDGGSSYEQYF.

The chain combines TRBV7-6 with TRBJ1-1, with D unclear. This CDR3 is 14 amino acids long. Trimming cost V 2 bases and J 0 bases, with 7 bases left between them. Germline loops: CDR1 SGHVS, CDR2 FNYEAQ. The CDR3 coding sequence is TGTGCCAGCAGCTTATTCTCTCTGAACACTGAAGCTTTCTTT. It translates to CASSLFSLNTEAFF.

The genes are TRBV5-4 and TRBJ2-1; 12 bases line up with TRBD2. The CDR3 length is 15 residues. Germline V gene data show CDR1 as SGHNT and CDR2 as YYREEE (reference sequence). Trimming cost V 1 base and J 7 bases; bases outside gene matches: 3. Here the CDR3 DNA reads TGTGCCAGCAGCTTGCTGACTAGCGGGGGTAATGAGCAGTTCTTC. It codes for CASSLLTSGGNEQFF.

The V call is TRBV2, the J call TRBJ2-7; D call uncertain. V dropped 5 bases and J dropped 3 bases, with 20 bases sitting between them. The CDR3 has 16 residues. Germline CDR1 SNHLY, CDR2 FYNNEI. CDR3 in DNA: TGTGCCAGCAGTATTCTGAGACAAACGACACGCTACGAGCAGTACTTC. As protein: CASSILRQTTRYEQYF. The whole variable domain, filled in from reference TRBV2 and TRBJ2-7, reads EPEVTQTPSHQVTQMGQEVILRCVPISNHLYFYWYRQILGQKVEFLVSFYNNEISEKSEIFDDQFSVERPDGSNFTLKIRSTKLEDSAMYFCASSILRQTTRYEQYFGPGTRLTVT.

J is TRBJ2-7 and V is TRBV2, with 7 bases aligning to TRBD1. This CDR3 spans 14 amino acids. Germline V gene lookup returns CDR1 SNHLY and CDR2 FYNNEI. V lost 5 bases to trimming and J lost 3 bases; unmatched junction nucleotides: 7. Here the CDR3 reads CASSPGQIIYEQYF. In nucleotides, the CDR3 is TGTGCCAGCAGTCCGGGACAGATAATCTACGAGCAGTACTTC.

The chain has TRBV1 and TRBJ1-2; the D segment call TRBD1 is taken from the table without a DNA check. TRBV1 has pseudogene status. This CDR3 spans 14 amino acids. The CDR3 DNA is TGCACCAGCAGCCCAGGGCTAGGATTAGATGGCTACACCTTC. This gives the protein CTSSPGLGLDGYTF.

J is TRBJ1-5 and V is TRBV14, with TRBD1 as a possible D gene (5 bases). The V and J ends lost 0 bases and 5 bases respectively, with 17 bases between them. The CDR3 runs to 17 residues. In germline, CDR1 is SGHDN, CDR2 FVKESK. The CDR3, as DNA: TGTGCCAGCAGCCAAGATAGGGTCGGGGGACTCGATCAGCCCCAGCATTTT. The encoded protein is CASSQDRVGGLDQPQHF. Based on the CDR3 plus reference TRBV14 and TRBJ1-5, the full variable domain is EAGVTQFPSHSVIEKGQTVTLRCDPISGHDNLYWYRRVMGKEIKFLLHFVKESKQDESGMPNNRFLAERTGGTYSTLKVQPAELEDSGVYFCASSQDRVGGLDQPQHFGDGTRLSIL.

The chain is built from TRBV5-6 and TRBJ2-1, with 11 bases identical to TRBD2. CDR3 length: 15 amino acids. Per the germline V gene, CDR1 is SGHDT and CDR2 is YYEEEE. With 3 bases clipped from V and 4 bases from J, the junction kept 3 bases outside the gene matches. CDR3 region: CASSSGTSGYNEQFF. CDR3 in DNA: TGTGCCAGCAGCTCCGGGACTAGCGGTTACAATGAGCAGTTCTTC.

This clone was observed a handful of times. This chain connects TRBV6-5 to TRBJ1-1; D remains ambiguous. This CDR3 contains 12 residues. CDR1 and CDR2 from the germline V gene are MNHEY and SVGAGI. Trimming cost V 8 bases and J 1 base, with 8 bases left between them. CDR3 DNA sequence: TGTGCCAGCTCGGCGGGGAACACTGAAGCTTTCTTT. This sequence encodes CASSAGNTEAFF.

The table lists this clone with a few counts. The CDR3 spells CATSPGLAFADTQYF. As DNA, the CDR3 is TGTGCCACCAGCCCGGGACTAGCGTTTGCAGATACGCAGTATTTT. V is TRBV27 and J is TRBJ2-3; 10 nucleotides match TRBD2. V lost 10 bases to trimming and J lost 4 bases; unmatched junction nucleotides: 11. This CDR3 spans 15 amino acids. Germline V gives CDR1 MNHEY, CDR2 SMNVEV (reference sequence).

The CDR3 here is CSVLASGIYEQYF. The CDR3, as DNA: TGCAGCGTTTTGGCTAGCGGGATCTACGAGCAGTACTTC. The chain links TRBV29-1 to TRBJ2-7; TRBD2 matches 9 bases. This CDR3 contains 13 residues. With V trimmed by 5 bases and J by 3 bases, 5 bases remained unmatched. Germline assignment: CDR1 SQVTM and CDR2 ANQGSEA.

A few counts support this clone. The chain is built from TRBV29-1 and TRBJ2-7, with a possible D match to TRBD2 (6 bases). CDR3 length: 15 residues. The V end was cut by 0 bases, the J end by 7 bases, with 19 bases between. CDR1 SQVTM and CDR2 ANQGSEA come from the germline V gene. The CDR3 DNA reads as TGCAGCGTTGAAGATCTGGGGGGAGAGGATTTGGAGCAGTACTTC. Translating it yields CSVEDLGGEDLEQYF.

This clone appeared once. The J gene is TRBJ1-1, the V gene TRBV18; D possibly corresponds to TRBD1 (6 bases). Germline-derived CDR1 and CDR2 are KGHSH and LQKENI. Deletions cut 0 bases from V and 1 base from J, with 12 bases between. CDR3 size: 16 residues. The CDR3 nucleotides are TGTGCCAGCTCACCACCTCAGGGGAGACCGAACACTGAAGCTTTCTTT. It specifies CASSPPQGRPNTEAFF.

The V gene is TRBV4-2, the J gene TRBJ1-4; D is unresolved. Germline V CDR1 and CDR2: LGHNA, YNFKEQ. The CDR3 has 12 residues. V was cut by 2 bases and J by 10 bases, with 8 bases left in between. CDR3 in DNA: TGTGCCAGCAGCCAACCATCCGGAAAACTGTTTTTT. Protein: CASSQPSGKLFF.

The V call is TRBV9, the J call TRBJ1-1; D uncertain. The CDR3 is 13 residues long. V shed 7 bases and J shed 0 bases, with 10 bases lying between them. Germline CDR1 reads SGDLS; CDR2 reads YYNGEE. As DNA, the CDR3 is TGTGCCAGCGTTGGAGATATGAACACTGAAGCTTTCTTT. Protein: CASVGDMNTEAFF.